The rows below give T cell receptor beta chains drawn from one sample of a study of shared clonotypes between healthy human individuals. Libraries were prepared by immunoSEQ multiplex PCR; TCRdb keeps only in-frame clonotypes and omits some of them. This table has about 1 million clones, 65% to 75% appearing once. The material sequenced was memory CD4+ T cells sorted from blood. The receptor source for this set is a man in his late teens or twenties in good health. Both conserved end residues are part of each CDR3. A D gene is named only where the DNA matches it firmly. Part of the rows lack a size; the others show once, few, many or a class for expanded clones.

v_gene: TRBV11-3; j_gene: TRBJ2-2; d_gene: .; abundance: once; CDR3nt: TGTGCCAGCAGCTTATGGGGCGGAGCGAACACCGGGGAGCTGTTTTTT; CDR3aa: CASSLWGGANTGELFF
v_gene: TRBV6-1; j_gene: TRBJ1-3; d_gene: .; abundance: .; CDR3nt: TGTGCCAGCAGAGAAATTGGGAGATCTGGAAACACCATATATTTT; CDR3aa: CASREIGRSGNTIYF
v_gene: TRBV19; j_gene: TRBJ1-2; d_gene: .; abundance: .; CDR3nt: TGTGCCAGTAGGCCTCAGGGTGACTATGGCTACACCTTC; CDR3aa: CASRPQGDYGYTF
v_gene: TRBV29-1; j_gene: TRBJ2-7; d_gene: TRBD1; abundance: .; CDR3nt: TGCAGCGAACAGGGGGCCTCCTACGAGCAGTACTTC; CDR3aa: CSEQGASYEQYF
v_gene: TRBV2; j_gene: TRBJ2-5; d_gene: .; abundance: .; CDR3nt: TGTGCCAGCACTGCCGATTTCCAAGAGACCCAGTACTTC; CDR3aa: CASTADFQETQYF
v_gene: TRBV7-2; j_gene: TRBJ2-7; d_gene: TRBD1; abundance: .; CDR3nt: TGTGCCAGCAGCCGAGACAGGGCCGTGGTCTACGAGCAGTACTTC; CDR3aa: CASSRDRAVVYEQYF
v_gene: TRBV18; j_gene: TRBJ2-7; d_gene: .; abundance: .; CDR3nt: TGTGCCAGCTCACAAATCAGGGACGGCGAGCAGTACTTC; CDR3aa: CASSQIRDGEQYF
v_gene: TRBV10-3; j_gene: TRBJ2-7; d_gene: TRBD1; abundance: .; CDR3nt: TGTGCCATCAGTGGGACTACAGGGGGAAGTTCCTACGAGCAGTACTTC; CDR3aa: CAISGTTGGSSYEQYF
v_gene: TRBV5-6; j_gene: TRBJ2-3; d_gene: TRBD2; abundance: .; CDR3nt: TGTGCCAGCAGCCCCAGACTAGCGGGAGTTGGGTATACGCAGTATTTT; CDR3aa: CASSPRLAGVGYTQYF
v_gene: TRBV7-9; j_gene: TRBJ1-2; d_gene: TRBD1; abundance: .; CDR3nt: TGTGCCAGCAGGGGACAGATTACGAGCTATGGCTACACCTTC; CDR3aa: CASRGQITSYGYTF
v_gene: TRBV11-2; j_gene: TRBJ1-3; d_gene: .; abundance: .; CDR3nt: TGTGCCAGCAGCTTAGCCGGAGGAACAGGAAACACCATATATTTT; CDR3aa: CASSLAGGTGNTIYF
v_gene: TRBV2; j_gene: TRBJ1-1; d_gene: TRBD1; abundance: .; CDR3nt: TGTGCCAGCAGTGGGGGACAGGGGGCGAGGTCTGAAGCTTTCTTT; CDR3aa: CASSGGQGARSEAFF
v_gene: TRBV2; j_gene: TRBJ2-5; d_gene: TRBD1; abundance: .; CDR3nt: TGTGCCGTACGGGACAGCCAAGAGACCCAGTACTTC; CDR3aa: CAVRDSQETQYF
v_gene: TRBV2; j_gene: TRBJ1-2; d_gene: .; abundance: many; CDR3nt: TGTGCCAGCAGTGAAGCTTCGGGGCTAAATGGCTACACCTTC; CDR3aa: CASSEASGLNGYTF
v_gene: TRBV18; j_gene: TRBJ2-1; d_gene: .; abundance: .; CDR3nt: TGTGCCAGCTCACCGTTTACTACAGGTGTCAATGAGCAGTTCTTC; CDR3aa: CASSPFTTGVNEQFF
v_gene: TRBV10-1; j_gene: TRBJ2-1; d_gene: .; abundance: .; CDR3nt: TGCGCCAGCAGCAAGGGGGGCCCACACAATGAGCAGTTCTTC; CDR3aa: CASSKGGPHNEQFF
v_gene: TRBV7-7; j_gene: TRBJ2-7; d_gene: TRBD2; abundance: .; CDR3nt: TGTGCTAGCAGCGAGGGACTAGCGGGTTATGCCGAGCAGTACTTC; CDR3aa: CASSEGLAGYAEQYF
v_gene: TRBV28; j_gene: TRBJ1-2; d_gene: .; abundance: .; CDR3nt: TGTGCCAGCAGTGTCCCTCGGCACGGGGGCTACACCTTC; CDR3aa: CASSVPRHGGYTF
v_gene: TRBV27; j_gene: TRBJ2-7; d_gene: TRBD2; abundance: .; CDR3nt: TGTGCCAGCAGTTTAGTCCTAGCGGGAGCGGCCGAGCAGTACTTC; CDR3aa: CASSLVLAGAAEQYF
v_gene: TRBV27; j_gene: TRBJ2-1; d_gene: .; abundance: .; CDR3nt: TGTGCCAGCAGTTTGGGTAGCAGGGTCCATGAGCAGTTCTTC; CDR3aa: CASSLGSRVHEQFF
v_gene: TRBV7-9; j_gene: TRBJ2-3; d_gene: .; abundance: .; CDR3nt: TGTGCCAGCAGTAGGGGGGAGTCGGATACGCAGTATTTT; CDR3aa: CASSRGESDTQYF
v_gene: TRBV15; j_gene: TRBJ2-3; d_gene: TRBD2; abundance: once; CDR3nt: TGTGCCACCAGCAGAGATCCTAGCGGGAGGGCAGATACGCAGTATTTT; CDR3aa: CATSRDPSGRADTQYF
v_gene: TRBV6-1; j_gene: TRBJ2-2; d_gene: .; abundance: .; CDR3nt: TGTGCCAGCAGTGATAAAGACCAGAACACCGGGGAGCTGTTTTTT; CDR3aa: CASSDKDQNTGELFF
v_gene: TRBV2; j_gene: TRBJ2-3; d_gene: .; abundance: once; CDR3nt: TGTGCCAGCAGTGAAAACGGACCAACGGGTACGCAGTATTTT; CDR3aa: CASSENGPTGTQYF
v_gene: TRBV19; j_gene: TRBJ1-5; d_gene: TRBD1; abundance: .; CDR3nt: TGTGCCAGTCGGGACAGGGGGCTCCAGCCCCAGCATTTT; CDR3aa: CASRDRGLQPQHF
v_gene: TRBV4-3; j_gene: TRBJ1-2; d_gene: .; abundance: .; CDR3nt: TGCGCCAGCAGTGACTCCGCGAGCATCTATGGCTACACCTTC; CDR3aa: CASSDSASIYGYTF
v_gene: TRBV6-5; j_gene: TRBJ2-1; d_gene: TRBD2; abundance: .; CDR3nt: TGTGCCAGCAGTTTTGGCGGGAGCCTACACAATGAGCAGTTCTTC; CDR3aa: CASSFGGSLHNEQFF
v_gene: TRBV5-8; j_gene: TRBJ2-4; d_gene: .; abundance: .; CDR3nt: TGTGCCAGCAGCTTAACGGGGGGCTCAAACATTCAGTACTTC; CDR3aa: CASSLTGGSNIQYF
v_gene: TRBV4-2; j_gene: TRBJ2-3; d_gene: TRBD2; abundance: .; CDR3nt: TGTGCCAGCAGCCAAGTTTACGGGGGGAGCACAGATACGCAGTATTTT; CDR3aa: CASSQVYGGSTDTQYF
v_gene: TRBV6-6; j_gene: TRBJ1-1; d_gene: .; abundance: .; CDR3nt: TGTGCCAGCAGGAATACAGGGAACACTGAAGCTTTCTTT; CDR3aa: CASRNTGNTEAFF
v_gene: TRBV4-3; j_gene: TRBJ2-1; d_gene: .; abundance: .; CDR3nt: TGCGCCAGCAGCCAAGCCACTCTAGCCCCGGGCTCCTACAATGAGCAGTTCTTC; CDR3aa: CASSQATLAPGSYNEQFF
v_gene: TRBV7-8; j_gene: TRBJ2-4; d_gene: .; abundance: .; CDR3nt: TGTGCCAGCAGCTTACGTAGCTTTGGTCCCGGGGCAGAAGCCAAAAACATTCAGTACTTC; CDR3aa: CASSLRSFGPGAEAKNIQYF
v_gene: TRBV19; j_gene: TRBJ2-7; d_gene: TRBD2; abundance: .; CDR3nt: TGTGCCAGTAGTATGAGCCGGACTAGCGGGACCCCCTACGAGCAGTACTTC; CDR3aa: CASSMSRTSGTPYEQYF
v_gene: TRBV5-1; j_gene: TRBJ2-5; d_gene: .; abundance: .; CDR3nt: TGCGCCAGCAGCCCGCTACAGGGAAAAGAGACCCAGTACTTC; CDR3aa: CASSPLQGKETQYF
v_gene: TRBV10-2; j_gene: TRBJ2-7; d_gene: TRBD2; abundance: .; CDR3nt: TGCGCCAGCAGTGACCGGACTAGCGGTGAGCAGTACTTC; CDR3aa: CASSDRTSGEQYF
v_gene: TRBV7-8; j_gene: TRBJ2-2; d_gene: .; abundance: .; CDR3nt: TGTGCCAGCAGCCCACAGGGGAGGTTCACCGGGGAGCTGTTTTTT; CDR3aa: CASSPQGRFTGELFF
v_gene: TRBV4-1; j_gene: TRBJ2-7; d_gene: TRBD1; abundance: .; CDR3nt: TGCGCCAGCAGCCCGGGACAGGTCCCTTCCTACGAGCAGTACTTC; CDR3aa: CASSPGQVPSYEQYF
v_gene: TRBV27; j_gene: TRBJ2-7; d_gene: .; abundance: .; CDR3nt: TGTGCCAGCCGTACAGGGCCAACCTCTCGGGAGCAGTACTTC; CDR3aa: CASRTGPTSREQYF
v_gene: TRBV14; j_gene: TRBJ1-4; d_gene: .; abundance: few; CDR3nt: TGTGCCAGCAGCTTCCGCGGGGGCCATGAAAAACTGTTTTTT; CDR3aa: CASSFRGGHEKLFF
v_gene: TRBV9; j_gene: TRBJ2-3; d_gene: .; abundance: .; CDR3nt: TGTGCCAGCAGCGTAGATGGCGGGGCGGAGGCAGATACGCAGTATTTT; CDR3aa: CASSVDGGAEADTQYF
v_gene: TRBV28; j_gene: TRBJ2-5; d_gene: .; abundance: few; CDR3nt: TGTGCCAGCAGTTTATCAGGGAGGATAGAGACCCAGTACTTC; CDR3aa: CASSLSGRIETQYF